These 11 T cell receptor beta chains originate from one sample sequenced in a study of regulatory T cells in long-lasting Graves disease. In building TCR beta libraries, iRepertoire HTBI primers were used together with Arm-PCR of CDR3 regions. Each CDR3 protein is one row after TCRdb ran MiXCR on the multiplex PCR reads. This sample has some 370,000 distinct CDR3 sequences; about 12% occur once, and the top ten carry 18%. Time point given: newly diagnosed GD, antithyroid drugs for less than 3 months. Following extraction of RNA from PBMCs, that RNA was used to make the TCR library. The same data also went into a second study, on T cells in Graves' hyperthyroidism and ophthalmopathy.

The sequenced sample was peripheral blood mononuclear cells (PBMCs), obtained at new diagnosis, from a patient treated with antithyroid drugs. The receptor source for this set is a woman under 30 with Graves disease.

Ten or more counts support this clonotype. The V call is TRBV12-3 or TRBV12-4, the J call TRBJ1-4, with TRBD1 identical over 8 bases. This CDR3 is 13 amino acids long. V shed 5 bases and J 4 bases; nucleotides not matched to a gene: 0. CDR3 sequence reads: CASSDRGNEKLFF. The CDR3 DNA reads as TGTGCCAGCAGTGACAGGGGTAATGAAAAACTGTTTTTT.

In this sample, this clonotype turned up many times. The CDR3 here is CASGLGKPQHF. In nucleotides, the CDR3 is TGTGCTAGTGGTTTGGGTAAGCCCCAGCATTTT. The chain carries TRBV12-5 and TRBJ1-5; D uncertain. The CDR3 is 11 amino acids. V lost 1 base to trimming and J lost 8 bases, with 3 bases between them. Germline V CDR1 and CDR2: LGHNT, FRNRAP.

This clonotype came up a few times. This chain joins TRBV20-1 and TRBJ2-5; 12 nucleotides agree with TRBD2. V trimming: 5 bases; J trimming: 1 base; junction bases outside the gene matches: 2. CDR3 length: 14 residues. Per germline, CDR1 DFQATT and CDR2 SNEGSKA (reference sequence). CDR3: CSAWGLAGQETQYF. The CDR3 coding sequence is TGCAGTGCTTGGGGACTAGCGGGCCAAGAGACCCAGTACTTC.

This clonotype appeared many times. The chain carries TRBV12-3 or TRBV12-4 and TRBJ1-2; possibly TRBD1 for D (6 bases). V lost 1 base and J lost 0, with 9 bases in between. CDR3 size: 15 residues. The CDR3 nucleotides read TGTGCCAGCAGTTTAGGACAGGAGCCTAACTATGGCTACACCTTC. Translated, it gives CASSLGQEPNYGYTF.

The chain uses TRBV20-1 and TRBJ1-3, with unresolved D. Trimming took off 5 bases at V and 0 bases at J, with 14 bases between the two ends. The germline V gene encodes CDR1 DFQATT and CDR2 SNEGSKA (reference sequence). The CDR3 sequence is 15 residues long. For the CDR3, the DNA is TGCAGTGCTCAACGAGCCTGGGGCTCTGGAAACACCATATATTTT. It translates to CSAQRAWGSGNTIYF.

The genes are TRBV7-2 and TRBJ1-2, with D possibly matching TRBD1 (6 bases). The CDR3 is 14 amino acids. The V gene's germline CDR1 is SGHTA and CDR2 FQGNSA. Between the trimmed V and J ends, which lost 5 bases and 3 bases, there was a span of 13 bases. The CDR3 spells CASSPGQNYYGYTF. CDR3 DNA sequence: TGTGCCAGCAGCCCCGGACAGAACTACTATGGCTACACCTTC.

The chain has TRBV12-5 and TRBJ1-3; D is uncertain. The V gene's germline CDR1 is LGHNT and CDR2 FRNRAP. The V and J ends lost 0 bases and 2 bases respectively, with 14 bases between them. The CDR3 extends over 17 amino acids. Here the CDR3 DNA reads TGTGCTAGTGGTTTGGTACTAACAAGGCCCCCTGGAAACACCATATATTTT. As protein: CASGLVLTRPPGNTIYF. Drawing the rest from reference TRBV12-5 and TRBJ1-3, the complete variable domain is DARVTQTPRHKVTEMGQEVTMRCQPILGHNTVFWYRQTMMQGLELLAYFRNRAPLDDSGMPKDRFSAEMPDATLATLKIQPSEPRDSAVYFCASGLVLTRPPGNTIYFGEGSWLTVV.

This clonotype was recorded at least ten times. The V and J genes are TRBV28 and TRBJ2-4, with D hard to call. CDR3 size: 15 residues. The germline V gene encodes CDR1 MDHEN and CDR2 SYDVKM. Trimming removed 3 bases from V and 13 bases from J, with 22 bases in between. The CDR3 loop is CASSFGSRAEQAQYF. CDR3 DNA: TGTGCCAGCAGTTTCGGCAGCCGGGCCGAGCAGGCCCAGTACTTC.

This clonotype was recorded at least ten times. This chain connects TRBV12-3 or TRBV12-4 to TRBJ2-1, with 8 bases that match TRBD1. CDR3 length equals 15 residues. The V gene end was trimmed by 5 bases and the J gene end by 7 bases; junction bases not matched to a gene: 10. This CDR3 reads CASSRFQGAGNEQFF. CDR3 nucleotide sequence: TGTGCCAGCAGTCGTTTTCAGGGGGCGGGGAATGAGCAGTTCTTC.

This clonotype was seen many times. The chain uses TRBV7-3 and TRBJ2-2; unclear D gene. This CDR3 comprises 14 residues. Per the germline V gene, CDR1 is SGHTA and CDR2 is FQGTGA. The V end lost 0 bases, the J end lost 1 base, and 3 bases lay between the germline ends. CDR3 sequence reads: CASSLTQNTGELFF. CDR3 DNA: TGTGCCAGCAGCTTAACGCAGAACACCGGGGAGCTGTTTTTT. The full variable domain, in which reference TRBV7-3 and TRBJ2-2 provide the parts outside the CDR3, is GAGVSQTPSNKVTEKGKYVELRCDPISGHTALYWYRQSLGQGPEFLIYFQGTGAADDSGLPNDRFFAVRPEGSVSTLKIQRTERGDSAVYLCASSLTQNTGELFFGEGSRLTVL.

This clonotype was seen more than once but under ten times. The chain combines TRBV9 with TRBJ2-7; TRBD2 agrees at 9 bases. V dropped 0 bases and J dropped 6; count of bases not matched to a gene: 7. The CDR3 has 15 residues. The germline V gene has CDR1 SGDLS and CDR2 YYNGEE. CDR3 sequence: CASSVDGGLASEQYF. The CDR3 DNA reads TGTGCCAGCAGCGTAGACGGGGGACTAGCCTCCGAGCAGTACTTC.